This TCR beta chain was sequenced for a study of T cell repertoires and leukemia-associated antigens (dated by TCRdb to the late 2010s). With regard to the full study: About 5.1 to 6.6 million read pairs and 3.3 to 5.0 million effective reads were obtained per sample, with roughly 16 million effective reads obtained overall. Using in vitro peptide stimulation of healthy T cells, the study set out to figure out what antigen is recognized by a TCR Vbeta21 clone that had previously been found in CML patients. General conclusions and limits of the study: Across the four groups, there were no significant differences in the numbers of Vbeta genes (roughly 60), Jbeta genes (14), VDJ rearrangements, or unique CDR3s. Antigen specificity and function of the expanded clones were not tested directly and required further investigation.

As for this clonotype: The specificity of this receptor is unknown. A much bigger clone sits one base away, suggesting this may be a read error.

TRIzol reagent was used to extract total RNA from the cultured T cells. TCRbeta libraries were amplified from RNA using 5' rapid amplification of cDNA ends (5'RACE). Before sequencing, library concentration and integrity were assessed using Qubit, an Agilent instrument, and quantitative PCR. Sequencing of qualified libraries was performed on Illumina HiSeq or MiSeq by a commercial service provider. On the authors' methods: TCR sequences in each sample were identified using MiXCR version 1.8.2. For a clone to be considered qualified, a CDR3 longer than four amino acids, an in-frame nucleotide length, and the absence of a stop codon were required. A read counted as effective if the read contained the complete CDR3 structure. Expanded clones were validated by RT-PCR with 24 Vbeta primers, GeneScan spectratyping, and Sanger sequencing. TCRdb ran its own pipeline on the public reads, namely fastp trimming at Q25 and MiXCR clone calling, and kept in-frame beta chains. All rows with the same CDR3 protein become a single entry with the most common DNA and genes. The V and J calls reflect TCRdb's pipeline rather than the authors' work. This sample lists some 14,000 distinct CDR3 sequences; approximately 42% were detected once. About 9.3% of the sample is held by the ten biggest clonotypes.

CD3+ T cells were first rested overnight at roughly 2.7 million cells/mL in RPMI 1640 without fetal bovine serum. MACS immunomagnetic beads were used according to the manufacturer's instructions to isolate CD3+ T cells from PBMCs. V and J are truncated by 2 bases and 4 bases respectively, leaving an intervening sequence of 5 bases. Spanning cysteine to phenylalanine, the CDR3 consists of 12 amino acids. The kept DNA is CDR3 alone, 36 bases in frame from the first base. As encoded in the germline V gene (reference sequence), CDR1 is SEHNR while CDR2 is FQNEAQ. The rearranged chain carries TRBV7-9 and TRBJ1-1; no D segment can be confidently identified. This receptor was taken from a female donor in good health. Material: CD3+ T cells sorted from blood and cultured. This receptor carries the CDR3 CASSLIRTEAFF. At the DNA level, the sequence is TGTGCCAGCAGCTTAATCCGCACTGAAGCTTTCTTT.